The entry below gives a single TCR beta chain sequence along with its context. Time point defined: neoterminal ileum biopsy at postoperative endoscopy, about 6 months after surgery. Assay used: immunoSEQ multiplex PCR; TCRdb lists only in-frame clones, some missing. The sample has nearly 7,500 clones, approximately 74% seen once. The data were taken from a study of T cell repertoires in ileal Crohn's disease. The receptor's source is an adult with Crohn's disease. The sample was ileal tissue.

CDR3 DNA: TGCGCCAGCAGTCAATCGCGGGAGGGAGCTAATGAAAAACTGTTTTTT. This codes for CASSQSREGANEKLFF. The chain carries TRBV23-1 and TRBJ1-4; unclear D gene. TRBV23-1 is an ORF, with its function uncertain. This CDR3 is 16 amino acids long. The V end was cut by 0 bases, the J end by 3 bases, with 11 bases between.